This TCR beta chain was found in a study of cytomegalovirus exposure and HLA in healthy donors. Study in general: As released early, the data held 85 million to 95 million unique TCRs from HLA-typed donors. Study-wide results and caveats: Donor immune exposure was known only as CMV serostatus. Being productive about 90% or about 30% of the time was typical of most TCR beta V segments in an earlier analysis. Several V segments, TRBV6-2 and TRBV6-3 among them, could not be told apart and were dropped.

As to this clone: Its antigen is not known.

Germline V gene sequence: CDR1 PRHDT, CDR2 FYEKMQ (reference sequence). Trimming pared 5 bases from V and 10 bases from J, leaving 20 bases between. This CDR3 has 14 residues. Primers: 60 Vbeta forward and 13 Jbeta reverse. The repertoire was sequenced with immunoSEQ multiplex PCR; TCRdb's copy has only in-frame clones and lacks some. Of about 89,000 clones listed, roughly two thirds are singletons. The TCR comes from a woman between 25 and 40 years old in good health and CMV-seronegative. V is TRBV13 and J is TRBJ1-1; D is unresolved. The material sequenced was PBMCs. The CDR3 loop is CASSLRTPPLRAFF. The CDR3 DNA reads TGTGCCAGCAGCCTAAGGACTCCTCCCCTGAGAGCTTTCTTT.